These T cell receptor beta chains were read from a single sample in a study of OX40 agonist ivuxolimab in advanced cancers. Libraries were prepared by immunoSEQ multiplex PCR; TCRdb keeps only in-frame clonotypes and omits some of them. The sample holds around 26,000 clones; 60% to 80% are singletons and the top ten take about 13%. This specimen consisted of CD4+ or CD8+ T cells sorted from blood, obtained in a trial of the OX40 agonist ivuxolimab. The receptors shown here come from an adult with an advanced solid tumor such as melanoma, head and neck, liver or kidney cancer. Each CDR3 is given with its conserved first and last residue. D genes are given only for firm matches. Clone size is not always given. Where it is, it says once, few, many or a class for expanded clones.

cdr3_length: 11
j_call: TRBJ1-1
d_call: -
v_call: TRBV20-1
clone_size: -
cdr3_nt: TGCAGTGCGGAGGGGGACACTGAAGCTTTCTTT
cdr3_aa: CSAEGDTEAFF

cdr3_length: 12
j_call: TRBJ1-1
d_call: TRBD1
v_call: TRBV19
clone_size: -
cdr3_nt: TGTGCCAGTAGGCAGGGGGCCCCTGAAGCTTTCTTT
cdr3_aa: CASRQGAPEAFF

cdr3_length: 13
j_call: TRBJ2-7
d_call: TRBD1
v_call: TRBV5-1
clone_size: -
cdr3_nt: TGCGCCAGCAGCCGGGACAGCTTCTACGAGCAGTACTTC
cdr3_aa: CASSRDSFYEQYF

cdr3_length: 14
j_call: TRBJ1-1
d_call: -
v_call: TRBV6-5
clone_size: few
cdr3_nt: TGTGCCAGCAGCCAAAGACAGTTGAACACTGAAGCTTTCTTT
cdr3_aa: CASSQRQLNTEAFF

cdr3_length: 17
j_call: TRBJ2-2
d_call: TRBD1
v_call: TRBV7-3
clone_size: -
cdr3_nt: TGTGCCAGCAGCCCCTTTATGACAGGGGGCAACACCGGGGAGCTGTTTTTT
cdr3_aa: CASSPFMTGGNTGELFF

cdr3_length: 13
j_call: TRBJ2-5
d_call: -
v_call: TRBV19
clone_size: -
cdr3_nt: TGTGCCAGTAGGATACCGGGCCAAGAGACCCAGTACTTC
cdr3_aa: CASRIPGQETQYF

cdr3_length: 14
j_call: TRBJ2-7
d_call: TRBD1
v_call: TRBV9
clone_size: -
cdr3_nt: TGTGCCAGCAGCGTAGGACAGGGAGACCACGAGCAGTACTTC
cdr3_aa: CASSVGQGDHEQYF

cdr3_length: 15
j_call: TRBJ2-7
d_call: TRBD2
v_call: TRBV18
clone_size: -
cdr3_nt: TGTGCCAGCTCACCACCGGGACTAGCGCCCGACGAGCAGTACTTC
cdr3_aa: CASSPPGLAPDEQYF

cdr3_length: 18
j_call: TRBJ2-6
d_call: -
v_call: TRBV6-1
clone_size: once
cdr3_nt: TGTGCCAGCAGTGAAGAGGGGGTCCGGCGCTCTGGGGCCAACGTCCTGACTTTC
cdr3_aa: CASSEEGVRRSGANVLTF

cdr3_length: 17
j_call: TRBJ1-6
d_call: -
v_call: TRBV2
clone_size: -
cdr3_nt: TGTGCCAGCAGCGCCCAATTGTGGGGATCCTATAATTCACCCCTCCACTTT
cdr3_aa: CASSAQLWGSYNSPLHF

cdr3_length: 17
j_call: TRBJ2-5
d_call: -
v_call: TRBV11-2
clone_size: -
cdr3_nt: TGTGCCAGCAGCTTCCTTACCGGGGGTAACCGGGGGGAGACCCAGTACTTC
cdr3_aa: CASSFLTGGNRGETQYF

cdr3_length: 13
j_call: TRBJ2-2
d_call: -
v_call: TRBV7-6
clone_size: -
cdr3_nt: TGTGCCAGCAGCTTCCCATTCGCCGGGGAGCTGTTTTTT
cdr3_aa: CASSFPFAGELFF

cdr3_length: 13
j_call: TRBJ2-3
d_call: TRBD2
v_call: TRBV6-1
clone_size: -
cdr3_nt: TGTGCCAGCCTAGCGGGGGGTCCAGATACGCAGTATTTT
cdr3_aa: CASLAGGPDTQYF

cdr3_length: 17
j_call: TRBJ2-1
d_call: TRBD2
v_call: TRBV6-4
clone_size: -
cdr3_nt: TGTGCCAGCAGTGCCAGCGGGGGCCCCGACTCCTACAATGAGCAGTTCTTC
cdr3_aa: CASSASGGPDSYNEQFF

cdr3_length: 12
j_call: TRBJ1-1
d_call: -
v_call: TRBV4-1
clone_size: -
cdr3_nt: TGCGCCAGCAGCCACACCGGCACTGAAGCTTTCTTT
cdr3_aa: CASSHTGTEAFF

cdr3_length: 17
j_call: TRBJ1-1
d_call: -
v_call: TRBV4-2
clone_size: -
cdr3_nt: TGTGCCAGCAGCCAAGACCCGATGGGGGTCTCGAACACTGAAGCTTTCTTT
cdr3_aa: CASSQDPMGVSNTEAFF

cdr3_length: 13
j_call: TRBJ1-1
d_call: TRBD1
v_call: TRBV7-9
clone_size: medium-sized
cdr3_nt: TGTGCCAGCCGGGACAGGAAAGACACTGAAGCTTTCTTT
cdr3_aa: CASRDRKDTEAFF

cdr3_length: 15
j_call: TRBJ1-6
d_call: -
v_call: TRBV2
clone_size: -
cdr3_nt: TGTGCCGCGACCCCCGACAGCTCCTATAATTCACCCCTCCACTTT
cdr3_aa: CAATPDSSYNSPLHF

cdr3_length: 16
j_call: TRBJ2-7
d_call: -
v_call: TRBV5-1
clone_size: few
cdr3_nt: TGCGCCAGCAGCTGGGGGGGCAAGGGGCGAAACTACGAGCAGTACTTC
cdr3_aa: CASSWGGKGRNYEQYF

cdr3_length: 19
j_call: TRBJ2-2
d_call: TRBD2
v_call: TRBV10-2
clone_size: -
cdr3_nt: TGCGCCAGCAGGGGGACTAGCGGGGTTCCCTCCCTCTTCACCGGGGAGCTGTTTTTT
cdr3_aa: CASRGTSGVPSLFTGELFF

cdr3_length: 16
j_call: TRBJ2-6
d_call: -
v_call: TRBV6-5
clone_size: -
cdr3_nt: TGTGCCAGCAGTTACTCGTACGAGTCCGGGGCCAACGTCCTGACTTTC
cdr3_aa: CASSYSYESGANVLTF

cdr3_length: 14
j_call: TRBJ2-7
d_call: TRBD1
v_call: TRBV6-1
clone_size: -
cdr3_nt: TGTGCCAGTCTTTTCGGGACAGGGTATATCGAGCAGTACTTC
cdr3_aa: CASLFGTGYIEQYF

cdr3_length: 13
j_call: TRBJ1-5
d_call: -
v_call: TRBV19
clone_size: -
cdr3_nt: TGTGCCAGTAGTAACCCTAGCAATCAGCCCCAGCATTTT
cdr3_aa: CASSNPSNQPQHF

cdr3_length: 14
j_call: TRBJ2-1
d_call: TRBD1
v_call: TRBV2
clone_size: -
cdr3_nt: TGTGCCAGCAGCCGGGACAGGGGCGTCAATGAGCAGTTCTTC
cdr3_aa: CASSRDRGVNEQFF

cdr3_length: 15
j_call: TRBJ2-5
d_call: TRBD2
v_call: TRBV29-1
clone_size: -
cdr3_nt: TGCAGCGTTGAGGGACTAGCGGGAGTCCAAGAGACCCAGTACTTC
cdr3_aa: CSVEGLAGVQETQYF

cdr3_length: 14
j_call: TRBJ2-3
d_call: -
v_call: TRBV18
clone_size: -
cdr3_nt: TGTGCCAGCTCACCAATCACCAGGACAGATACGCAGTATTTT
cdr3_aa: CASSPITRTDTQYF

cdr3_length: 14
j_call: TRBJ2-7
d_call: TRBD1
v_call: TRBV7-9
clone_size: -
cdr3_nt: TGTGCCAGCAGCCGGACAGGGGCCTCCTACGAGCAGTACTTC
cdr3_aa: CASSRTGASYEQYF

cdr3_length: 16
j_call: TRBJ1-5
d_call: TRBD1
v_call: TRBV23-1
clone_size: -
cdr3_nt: TGCGCCAGCAGTCAAGGGACAGATCCAAGCAATCAGCCCCAGCATTTT
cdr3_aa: CASSQGTDPSNQPQHF

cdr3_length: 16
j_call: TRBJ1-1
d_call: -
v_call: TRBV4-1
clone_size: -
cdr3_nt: TGCGCCAGCAGCCAAAGAACCCGACGGAAGAACACTGAAGCTTTCTTT
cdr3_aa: CASSQRTRRKNTEAFF

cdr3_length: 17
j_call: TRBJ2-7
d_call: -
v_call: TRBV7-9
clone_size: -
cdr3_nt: TGTGCCAGCAGCTTAGAGTTCGGCAGAGGGAGGACCTACGAGCAGTACTTC
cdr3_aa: CASSLEFGRGRTYEQYF

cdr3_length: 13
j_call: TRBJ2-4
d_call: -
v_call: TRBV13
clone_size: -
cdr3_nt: TGTGCCAGCAGAGGGGTAGCCAAAAACATTCAGTACTTC
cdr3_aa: CASRGVAKNIQYF

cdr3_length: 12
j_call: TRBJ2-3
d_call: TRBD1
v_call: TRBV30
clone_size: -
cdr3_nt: TGTGCCTGGGGACAGGGCACAGATACGCAGTATTTT
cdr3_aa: CAWGQGTDTQYF

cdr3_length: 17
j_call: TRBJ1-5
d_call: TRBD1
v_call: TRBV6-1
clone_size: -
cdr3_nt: TGTGCCAGCAGTGCCCGGGACAGGGTGGATAGCAATCAGCCCCAGCATTTT
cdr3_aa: CASSARDRVDSNQPQHF

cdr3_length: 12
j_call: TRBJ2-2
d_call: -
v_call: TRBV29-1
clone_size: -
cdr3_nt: TGCAGCGTTGAAGGCAACACCGGGGAGCTGTTTTTT
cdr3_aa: CSVEGNTGELFF

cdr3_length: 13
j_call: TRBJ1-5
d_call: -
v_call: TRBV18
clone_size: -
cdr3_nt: TGTGCCAGCTCACGGAATAGCAATCAGCCCCAGCATTTT
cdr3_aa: CASSRNSNQPQHF

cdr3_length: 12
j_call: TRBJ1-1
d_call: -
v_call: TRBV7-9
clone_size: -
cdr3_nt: TGTGCCAGCAGCTTCGGGGACACTGAAGCTTTCTTT
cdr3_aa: CASSFGDTEAFF

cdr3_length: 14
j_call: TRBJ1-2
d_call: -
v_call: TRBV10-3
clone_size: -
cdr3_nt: TGTGCCATCAGTGACAGGGTCCCCAACTATGGCTACACCTTC
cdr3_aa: CAISDRVPNYGYTF

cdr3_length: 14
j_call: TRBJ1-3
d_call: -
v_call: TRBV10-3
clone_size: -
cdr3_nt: TGTGCCACCGCGACCGAGGTGGCTGGAAACACCATATATTTT
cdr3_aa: CATATEVAGNTIYF

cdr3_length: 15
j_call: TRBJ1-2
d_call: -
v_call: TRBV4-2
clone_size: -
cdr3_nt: TGTGCCAGCAGCCAACCTAATATCGGGCCTTATGGCTACACCTTC
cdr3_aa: CASSQPNIGPYGYTF

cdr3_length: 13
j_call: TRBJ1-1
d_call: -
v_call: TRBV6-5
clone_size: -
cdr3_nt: TGTGCCAGCAGCTACCTGAATGGTCCTGAAGCTTTCTTT
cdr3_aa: CASSYLNGPEAFF

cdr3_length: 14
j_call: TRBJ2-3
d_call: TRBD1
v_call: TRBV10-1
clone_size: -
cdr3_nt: TGCGCCAGCAGCTGGGACAGCCGCACAGATACGCAGTATTTT
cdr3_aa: CASSWDSRTDTQYF

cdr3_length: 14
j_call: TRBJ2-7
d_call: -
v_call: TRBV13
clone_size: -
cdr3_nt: TGTGCCAGCAGCTTTCGGCAGGGCTCTAACGAGCAGTACTTC
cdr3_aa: CASSFRQGSNEQYF

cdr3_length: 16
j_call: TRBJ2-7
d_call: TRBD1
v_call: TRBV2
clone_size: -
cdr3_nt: TGTGCCAGCAGCCCAGGGGGACCTCGTAGGGGAGACGAGCAGTACTTC
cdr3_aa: CASSPGGPRRGDEQYF

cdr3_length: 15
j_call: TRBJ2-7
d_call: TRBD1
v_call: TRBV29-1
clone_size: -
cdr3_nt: TGCAGCGCCCTAGGCGGACAGGGAGGTTCCTACGAGCAGTACTTC
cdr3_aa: CSALGGQGGSYEQYF

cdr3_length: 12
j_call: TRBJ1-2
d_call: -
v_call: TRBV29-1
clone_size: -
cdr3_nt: TGCAGCGTCAGCGGGACGGACTATGGCTACACCTTC
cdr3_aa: CSVSGTDYGYTF

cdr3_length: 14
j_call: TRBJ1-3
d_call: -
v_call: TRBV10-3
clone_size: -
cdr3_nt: TGTGCCATCAGTGTTAAGGAATCTGGAAACACCATATATTTT
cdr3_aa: CAISVKESGNTIYF

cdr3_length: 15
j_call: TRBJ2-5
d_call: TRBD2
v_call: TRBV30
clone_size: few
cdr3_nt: TGTGCCTGGATGCCGACTAGCGGGGGGAAAGAGACCCAGTACTTC
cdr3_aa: CAWMPTSGGKETQYF

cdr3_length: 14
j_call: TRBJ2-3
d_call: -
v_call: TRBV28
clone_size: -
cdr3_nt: TGTGCCAGCAGTTTTCTTCAGGGGACAGATACGCAGTATTTT
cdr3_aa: CASSFLQGTDTQYF

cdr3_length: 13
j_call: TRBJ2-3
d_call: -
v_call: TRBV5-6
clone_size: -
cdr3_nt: TGTGCCAGCAGCTTTGACAGATCAGATACGCAGTATTTT
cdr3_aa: CASSFDRSDTQYF